The sequence of this T cell receptor beta chain was determined in a study of blood T cell dynamics during melanoma immunotherapy. Overall study results and limits: The most clonal sorted CD8+ subset, immune-effector cells, was closest to cell-free DNA CDR3 sequences.

The CDR3 runs to 14 residues. The germline V and J ends were trimmed by 6 bases and 0 bases, with 10 bases remaining between them. The V gene's germline CDR1 is PRHDT and CDR2 FYEKMQ (reference sequence). About this clone itself: Its antigen is unidentified.

All DNA from each sorted CD8+ subset was loaded. Only in-frame clones appear in the TCRdb table, and some are missing; sequencing was by immunoSEQ multiplex PCR. The data show roughly 16,000 clones, with about 95% seen just once and 0.2% to 0.25% held by the top ten. Sample time point: week 3, after first cycle of checkpoint inhibitor. Disease control meant complete response, partial response or stable disease at 12 weeks. No patient had earlier systemic cancer treatment, concurrent immunosuppressants, or another active cancer. The receptor was isolated from a human donor with melanoma. The sequencing used effector memory CD8+ T cells from blood, collected from a patient treated with checkpoint blockade. This chain uses TRBV13 with TRBJ2-3; no clear D gene. The CDR3 loop reads CASRADGSTDTQYF. CDR3 DNA sequence: TGTGCCAGCAGGGCCGATGGTAGCACAGATACGCAGTATTTT.